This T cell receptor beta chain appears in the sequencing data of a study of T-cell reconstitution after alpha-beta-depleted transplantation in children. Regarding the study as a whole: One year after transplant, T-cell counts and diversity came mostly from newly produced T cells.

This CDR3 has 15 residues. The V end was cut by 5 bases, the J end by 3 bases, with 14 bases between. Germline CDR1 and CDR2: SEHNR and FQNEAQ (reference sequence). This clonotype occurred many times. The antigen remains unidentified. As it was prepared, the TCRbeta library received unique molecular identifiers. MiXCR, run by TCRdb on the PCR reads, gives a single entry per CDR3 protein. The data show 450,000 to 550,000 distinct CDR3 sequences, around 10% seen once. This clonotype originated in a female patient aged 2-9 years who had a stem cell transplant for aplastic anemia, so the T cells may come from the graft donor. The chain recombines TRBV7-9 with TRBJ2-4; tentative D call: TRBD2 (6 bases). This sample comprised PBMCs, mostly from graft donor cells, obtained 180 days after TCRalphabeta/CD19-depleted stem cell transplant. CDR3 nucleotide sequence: TGTGCCAGCAGCCTATGCGGGACGAGCAAAAACATTCAGTACTTC. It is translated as CASSLCGTSKNIQYF. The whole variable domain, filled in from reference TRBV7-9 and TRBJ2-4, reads DTGVSQNPRHKITKRGQNVTFRCDPISEHNRLYWYRQTLGQGPEFLTYFQNEAQLEKSRLLSDRFSAERPKGSFSTLEIQRTEQGDSAMYLCASSLCGTSKNIQYFGAGTRLSVL.